The clone carrying this T cell receptor (beta chain) was picked up many times. Antigen: not known. TCRdb re-called the PCR reads through MiXCR, storing one row per CDR3 protein. The table lists a few hundred thousand distinct CDR3 sequences, roughly a quarter of them singletons. Sequencing libraries of naive CD8 cells derived from roughly 20,000 to 1,000,000 sorted cells with 10%, 30% or 50% RNA. A CD8+CD4-CCR7+CD45RA+ phenotype served as the sorting definition for naive CD8 T cells. This entry is derived from a study of molecular identifiers for immune sequencing clone quantification. On the study more broadly: The replicates split RNA from roughly 18,000 or 92,000 naive CD8 cells five ways and sequenced four.

Study-wide results and caveats: More than 97% of effector molecules, versus under 1% of naive-cell molecules, belonged to clones above 20 RNA copies.

Germline CDR1 SNHLY, CDR2 FYNNEI. The CDR3 is 11 amino acids. V was cut by 7 bases and J by 4 bases, with 7 bases left in between. The V gene is TRBV2, the J gene TRBJ2-5; D is unclear. This clonotype was sampled from a human donor in good health. Some libraries in this study had Jurkat cell RNA spiked in. Sequenced: naive CD8+ T cells from blood, with Jurkat cell RNA spiked in. This sample's subset: FACS-sorted CD8+CD4-CCR7+CD45RA+ naive T cells. This CDR3 reads CASKWRETQYF. The DNA of the CDR3 is TGTGCCAGCAAATGGCGAGAGACCCAGTACTTC.